Listed below are T cell receptor beta chains from one sample, sequenced in a study of blood T cell repertoires in COVID-19. Clones were sequenced by immunoSEQ multiplex PCR, and TCRdb holds only the in-frame ones, with some missing. The sample consists of about 200,000 clones, around 94% of them appearing once. Sequencing was carried out using peripheral blood. The receptors derive from a man aged 25-45 years with COVID-19, enrolled during active disease. Both conserved end residues are part of each CDR3. A D gene is named only where the DNA matches it firmly. The size entry is marked missing in some rows and otherwise reads once, few, many or a size class.

>TRBJ2-5|TRBV14|-|TRBD1
CASHLTGWETQYF
TGTGCCAGCCACCTGACAGGGTGGGAGACCCAGTACTTC
>TRBJ1-1|TRBV28|once|-
CASSLGGGAPTEAFF
TGTGCCAGCAGTTTAGGGGGGGGCGCACCCACTGAAGCTTTCTTT
>TRBJ1-1|TRBV6-5|-|-
CASSPLADSNTEAFF
TGTGCCAGCAGCCCATTGGCGGACAGTAACACTGAAGCTTTCTTT
>TRBJ1-1|TRBV12-3/TRBV12-4|-|-
CASSQRLSTEAFF
TGTGCCAGCAGTCAGAGACTGAGCACTGAAGCTTTCTTT
>TRBJ2-7|TRBV5-1|-|TRBD1
CASSLGTGGLVEQYF
TGCGCCAGCAGCTTGGGGACAGGGGGTCTGGTCGAGCAGTACTTC
>TRBJ1-5|TRBV6-6|-|-
CASSYSELYSNQPQHF
TGTGCCAGCAGTTACTCCGAACTGTATAGCAATCAGCCCCAGCATTTT
>TRBJ2-1|TRBV6-5|once|TRBD2
CASNALAGGNNEQFF
TGTGCCAGCAACGCTCTAGCGGGGGGGAACAATGAGCAGTTCTTC
>TRBJ1-4|TRBV6-5|-|-
CASKPQGSNEKLFF
TGTGCCAGCAAACCACAGGGATCTAATGAAAAACTGTTTTTT
>TRBJ2-7|TRBV2|-|TRBD1
CASSPGQTNIEQYF
TGTGCCAGCAGCCCGGGACAGACGAATATCGAGCAGTACTTC
>TRBJ1-1|TRBV3-1/TRBV3-2|-|-
CASSHRGGDTEAFF
TGTGCCAGCAGCCATAGGGGCGGGGACACTGAAGCTTTCTTT
>TRBJ2-3|TRBV9|-|TRBD2
CASSDGTSGGVTQYF
TGTGCCAGCAGCGACGGGACTAGCGGGGGGGTTACGCAGTATTTT
>TRBJ2-1|TRBV5-4|-|TRBD2
CASSLASGGRYNEQFF
TGTGCCAGCAGCTTGGCTAGCGGGGGAAGATACAATGAGCAGTTCTTC
>TRBJ2-7|TRBV9|-|TRBD2
CASSVGSGVPYEQYF
TGTGCCAGCAGCGTAGGTAGCGGGGTACCCTACGAGCAGTACTTC
>TRBJ1-2|TRBV9|-|TRBD1
CASSRRGTGRGYGYTF
TGTGCCAGCAGCCGACGGGGGACAGGGCGAGGCTATGGCTACACCTTC